This T cell receptor beta chain comes out of a study of regulatory T cells in long-lasting Graves disease. Study-wide results and limits: TRBV28, TRBJ1-2 and TRBJ2-5 were favored in persistent disease.

Library construction for TCR beta used iRepertoire HTBI primers and Arm-PCR of CDR3 regions. Via MiXCR, TCRdb re-called the multiplex PCR reads, giving one row per CDR3 protein. Of roughly 400,000 distinct CDR3 sequences listed, around 20% were seen once; the top ten hold less than 25%. Germline V gene lookup returns CDR1 SGDLS and CDR2 YYNGEE. The V and J ends lost 3 bases and 4 bases respectively, with 16 bases between them. The CDR3 is made up of 15 amino acids. Regarding time point: persistent/refractory GD, antithyroid drugs over 5 years with positive TRAb. RNA isolated from PBMCs was used to make the TCR library. Peripheral blood, at 8 to 9.5 milliliters, went into EDTA tubes. The sample holds many counts of this clonotype. Antigen: not known.

The chain employs TRBV9 and TRBJ1-1, with D possibly TRBD1 on 5 matching bases. The receptor's source is a female donor with Graves disease. The sample was peripheral blood mononuclear cells (PBMCs), taken when the disease was refractory, from a patient treated with antithyroid drugs. The CDR3 sequence: CASSDNEGWGTEAFF. The CDR3 coding sequence is TGTGCCAGCAGCGATAATGAGGGGTGGGGCACTGAAGCTTTCTTT. Based on the CDR3 plus reference TRBV9 and TRBJ1-1, the full variable domain is DSGVTQTPKHLITATGQRVTLRCSPRSGDLSVYWYQQSLDQGLQFLIQYYNGEERAKGNILERFSAQQFPDLHSELNLSSLELGDSALYFCASSDNEGWGTEAFFGQGTRLTVV.